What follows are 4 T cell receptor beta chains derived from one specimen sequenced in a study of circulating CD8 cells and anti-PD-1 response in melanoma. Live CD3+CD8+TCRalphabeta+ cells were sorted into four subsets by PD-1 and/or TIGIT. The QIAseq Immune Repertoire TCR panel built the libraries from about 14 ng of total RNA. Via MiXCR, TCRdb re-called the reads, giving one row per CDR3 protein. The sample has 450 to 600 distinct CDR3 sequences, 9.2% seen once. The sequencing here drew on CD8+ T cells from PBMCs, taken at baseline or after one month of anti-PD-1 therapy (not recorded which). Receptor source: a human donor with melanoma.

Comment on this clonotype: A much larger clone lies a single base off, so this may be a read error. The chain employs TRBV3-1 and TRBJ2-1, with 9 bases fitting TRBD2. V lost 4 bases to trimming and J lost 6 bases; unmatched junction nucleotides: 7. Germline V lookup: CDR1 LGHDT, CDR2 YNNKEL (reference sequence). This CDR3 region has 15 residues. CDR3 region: CASSRASGGPNEQFF. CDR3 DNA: TGTGCCAGCAGCCGAGCCAGCGGGGGGCCCAATGAGCAGTTCTTC.

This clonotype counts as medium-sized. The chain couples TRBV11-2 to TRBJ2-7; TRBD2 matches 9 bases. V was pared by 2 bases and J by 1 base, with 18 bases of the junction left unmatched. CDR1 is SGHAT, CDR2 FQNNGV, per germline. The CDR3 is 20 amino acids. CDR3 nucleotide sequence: TGTGCCAGCAGCTTACCTACCCGGGGACTAGCTAAGAAGTCGTCCTACGAGCAGTACTTC. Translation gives CASSLPTRGLAKKSSYEQYF. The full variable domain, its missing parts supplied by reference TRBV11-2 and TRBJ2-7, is EAGVAQSPRYKIIEKRQSVAFWCNPISGHATLYWYQQILGQGPKLLIQFQNNGVVDDSQLPKDRFSAERLKGVDSTLKIQPAKLEDSAVYLCASSLPTRGLAKKSSYEQYFGPGTRLTVT.

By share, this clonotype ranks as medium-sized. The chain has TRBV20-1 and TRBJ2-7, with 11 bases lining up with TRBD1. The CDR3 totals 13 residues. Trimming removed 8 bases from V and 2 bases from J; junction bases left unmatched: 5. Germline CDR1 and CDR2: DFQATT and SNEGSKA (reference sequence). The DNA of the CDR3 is TGCAGTAAAAAGGGACAGGGGGCCTACGAGCAGTACTTC. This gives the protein CSKKGQGAYEQYF.

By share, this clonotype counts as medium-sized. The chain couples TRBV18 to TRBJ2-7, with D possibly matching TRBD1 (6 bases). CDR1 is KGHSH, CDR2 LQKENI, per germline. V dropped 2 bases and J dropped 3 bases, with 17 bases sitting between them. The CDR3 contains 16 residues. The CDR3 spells CASSPEGQSLLYEQYF. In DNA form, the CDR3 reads TGTGCCAGCTCACCAGAAGGACAGTCGCTTCTCTACGAGCAGTACTTC.